A single sample gave rise to the 14 T cell receptor beta chains below, sequenced in a study of beta chain features in type 1 diabetes. Regarding the study as a whole: A moderate, significant TCRB CDR3 shortening appeared in type 1 diabetes across four CD4+ subsets.

Their antigens are not known. Investigators reverse transcribed all isolated RNA, so they sequenced expressed TCRB transcripts. Repertoires were generated with immunoSEQ multiplex PCR, while TCRdb's copy carries only in-frame clones and drops some. The sample carries tens of thousands of clones, 65% to 80% recorded once. The sample consisted of Tregs from blood. These receptors were taken from a man aged 25 to 40 with type 1 diabetes. Some clones in this sample may be carry-over from other donors' samples.

The rearrangement joins TRBV4-1 to TRBJ2-3; weak D call: TRBD2 (5 bases). The CDR3 covers 18 residues. Trimming removed 2 bases at V and 0 bases at J, with 18 bases between. Germline V gene sequence: CDR1 MGHRA, CDR2 YSYEKL. DNA of the CDR3: TGCGCCAGCAGCCAACGGATGGACTCTCACTATAGCACAGATACGCAGTATTTT. Its protein product is CASSQRMDSHYSTDTQYF.

The chain combines TRBV5-6 with TRBJ2-1; D may be TRBD1 (6 bases). Germline CDR1 SGHDT, CDR2 YYEEEE. This CDR3 spans 16 amino acids. V lost 0 bases, J lost 8 bases, and 18 bases lay in between. The CDR3, as DNA: TGTGCCAGCAGCTTGGTCCGGACAGCCGAAGCGCATGAGCAGTTCTTC. Translation: CASSLVRTAEAHEQFF. The full variable domain, rest sourced from reference TRBV5-6 and TRBJ2-1, is DAGVTQSPTHLIKTRGQQVTLRCSPKSGHDTVSWYQQALGQGPQFIFQYYEEEERQRGNFPDRFSGHQFPNYSSELNVNALLLGDSALYLCASSLVRTAEAHEQFFGPGTRLTVL.

The chain carries TRBV29-1 and TRBJ2-1; 13 bases match TRBD2. The length of the CDR3 is 18 residues. CDR1 SQVTM and CDR2 ANQGSEA come from the germline V gene. V gave up 6 bases and J gave up 7 bases; unmatched junction bases: 18. CDR3 coding DNA: TGCAGCGTGGATCCCGGGGGATATGGGACTAGCGGGACTAATGAGCAGTTCTTC. Translation gives CSVDPGGYGTSGTNEQFF.

Only a few counts were recorded for this clone. This chain joins TRBV6-1 and TRBJ2-1, with D possibly being TRBD2 (6 bases). Germline V gives CDR1 MNHNS, CDR2 SASEGT. The V and J ends lost 6 bases and 6 bases respectively, with 12 bases between them. CDR3 length: 13 amino acids. CDR3 coding DNA: TGTGCCAGCAGGCCGGGACTCCTCAATGAGCAGTTCTTC. Protein product: CASRPGLLNEQFF.

V usage is TRBV7-9 and J usage is TRBJ1-6, with a possible D match to TRBD1 (6 bases). The CDR3 is made up of 13 amino acids. Trimming pared 4 bases from V and 7 bases from J, leaving 8 bases between. Germline CDR1 reads SEHNR; CDR2 reads FQNEAQ (reference sequence). The CDR3 sequence: CASSSQGNSPLHF. Written as DNA, the CDR3 is TGTGCCAGCAGCTCCCAGGGGAATTCACCCCTCCACTTT.

This chain joins TRBV6-1 and TRBJ2-1; TRBD2 aligns across 10 bases. The junction had 4 bases not matched to a gene; V was cut back by 8 bases and J by 3 bases. Looked up from germline, CDR1 is MNHNS and CDR2 is SASEGT. The CDR3 sequence is 14 residues long. The CDR3 spells CASLAGDFYNEQFF. CDR3 sequence (DNA): TGTGCCAGCCTAGCGGGGGATTTCTACAATGAGCAGTTCTTC.

Turning to this clone: In the same sample, other DNA sequences code for this CDR3. V usage is TRBV5-1 and J usage is TRBJ1-4; 9 nucleotides line up with TRBD1. This CDR3 has 14 residues. The germline V gene encodes CDR1 SGHRS and CDR2 YFSETQ. V lost 0 bases, J lost 6 bases, and 0 bases stayed unmatched. CDR3 nucleotides: TGCGCCAGCAGCTTGGGACAGGGGGATGAAAAACTGTTTTTT. The encoded protein is CASSLGQGDEKLFF.

The rearrangement uses TRBV27 and TRBJ2-3, with D possibly matching TRBD1 (6 bases). The germline CDR1 and CDR2 sequences are MNHEY and SMNVEV (reference sequence). The V and J ends lost 5 bases and 0 bases respectively, with 27 bases between them. The CDR3 totals 20 residues. CDR3 sequence (DNA): TGTGCCAGCAGTCCTCGGGCAGGGGCTGGGCAGGCGTACAGCACAGATACGCAGTATTTT. Amino acids: CASSPRAGAGQAYSTDTQYF.

This rearrangement joins TRBV6-6 to TRBJ2-7, with D perhaps matching TRBD1 (6 bases). Trimming took 1 base from V and 7 from J, leaving 17 bases between them. The V gene's germline CDR1 is MNHNY and CDR2 SVGAGI (reference sequence). The CDR3 totals 15 residues. The CDR3: CASSYLVRGTGEQYF. The CDR3 nucleotides read TGTGCCAGCAGTTACTTGGTCAGGGGTACTGGGGAGCAGTACTTC.

The chain carries TRBV6-1 and TRBJ2-7; D perhaps matches TRBD1 (6 bases). Germline CDR1 is MNHNS and CDR2 is SASEGT. The V end lost 7 bases, the J end lost 2 bases, and 15 bases lay between the germline ends. This CDR3 spans 14 amino acids. CDR3 region: CASTVGTGPYEQYF. DNA for the CDR3: TGTGCCAGCACGGTCGGAACAGGGCCCTACGAGCAGTACTTC.

This chain connects TRBV11-1 to TRBJ2-5, with TRBD2 identical over 13 bases. CDR3 length: 17 residues. Germline CDR1 is SGHAT and CDR2 is FQDESV (reference sequence). Trimming at V came to 0 bases and at J to 3 bases, leaving 4 bases not matched to a gene. CDR3 residues: CASSLAPGLAGEETQYF. In nucleotides, the CDR3 is TGTGCCAGCAGCTTAGCCCCCGGACTAGCGGGGGAAGAGACCCAGTACTTC.

V gene TRBV6-5 combines with J gene TRBJ2-4, with 8 positions matching TRBD1. The germline V gene has CDR1 MNHEY and CDR2 SVGAGI. V gave up 6 bases and J gave up 8 bases; unmatched junction bases: 12. This CDR3 region has 15 residues. The CDR3 sequence: CASSQTGAVGHIQYF. For the CDR3, the DNA is TGTGCCAGCAGCCAGACAGGGGCAGTGGGACACATTCAGTACTTC.

The chain is built from TRBV13 and TRBJ2-3, with 8 bases matching TRBD1. The CDR3 has 14 residues. Germline V CDR1 and CDR2: PRHDT, FYEKMQ (reference sequence). The V gene end was trimmed by 5 bases and the J gene end by 9 bases; junction bases not matched to a gene: 10. CDR3 DNA sequence: TGTGCCAGCAGCACCCGGACAGGGCATATAACGCAGTATTTT. This encodes CASSTRTGHITQYF.

The DNA of the CDR3 is TGTGCCAGCAGTTCAGGACTGCACAATGAGCAGTTCTTC. This encodes CASSSGLHNEQFF. The chain links TRBV27 to TRBJ2-1; TRBD2 is a possible D gene (5 bases). The CDR3 has 13 amino acids. The germline V gene encodes CDR1 MNHEY and CDR2 SMNVEV (reference sequence). The V end lost 4 bases, the J end lost 5 bases, and 9 bases lay between the germline ends.